This T cell receptor (beta chain) was sequenced for a study of early T cells in non-severe SARS-CoV-2 infection. Study-level results: Lookups in VDJdb leaned toward anti-spike CD8 responses and missed private and CD4 specificities.

Individually, cDNA molecules had unique molecular identifiers attached to them. TCRdb fed the 5' RACE reads into MiXCR, producing one record per CDR3 protein. The sample lists tens of thousands of distinct CDR3 sequences; under 9.5% were seen once. CDR1 is KGHSH, CDR2 LQKENI, per germline. V lost 8 bases to trimming and J lost 7 bases; unmatched junction nucleotides: 8. CDR3 length: 13 residues. In this sample, this clonotype turned up a few times. Its antigen is unidentified. The receptor was derived from an adult who was a healthcare worker with PCR-confirmed SARS-CoV-2 infection or an uninfected control (not recorded which). The chain uses TRBV18 and TRBJ2-1, with TRBD1 matching 7 bases. Sequencing was performed on whole blood. CDR3 bases: TGTGCCAGCACTTCTGCAGGGGGAAATGAGCAGTTCTTC. This encodes CASTSAGGNEQFF.